The 13 T cell receptor beta chains below all came from one sample that was sequenced in a study of cytomegalovirus exposure and HLA in healthy donors. Use of 60 Vbeta and 13 Jbeta primers characterized the PCR. The table came from immunoSEQ multiplex PCR; TCRdb's copy has only in-frame clones and leaves some out. The sample includes under 40,000 clones. Source material: PBMCs. These receptors were obtained from a woman aged 40 to 50 in good health and CMV-seropositive.

J is TRBJ1-1 and V is TRBV4-1, with D unclear. This CDR3 has 15 amino acids. Trimming pared 1 base from V and 0 bases from J, leaving 9 bases between. Germline-derived CDR1 and CDR2 are MGHRA and YSYEKL. Written as DNA, the CDR3 is TGCGCCAGCAGCCAAGTCGGGTCGTTGAACACTGAAGCTTTCTTT. The encoded protein is CASSQVGSLNTEAFF.

The chain recombines TRBV6-6 with TRBJ1-2; D remains ambiguous. The CDR3 consists of 12 residues. Germline V lookup: CDR1 MNHNY, CDR2 SVGAGI (reference sequence). Deletions cut 0 bases from V and 7 bases from J, with 6 bases between. CDR3 sequence reads: CASSYSGGGYTF. The CDR3 nucleotides are TGTGCCAGCAGTTACTCGGGAGGTGGCTACACCTTC.

V gene TRBV19 combines with J gene TRBJ2-3; 10 bases align to TRBD1. Looked up from germline, CDR1 is LNHDA and CDR2 is SQIVND (reference sequence). The V segment lost 5 bases and the J segment 3 bases; nucleotides outside the gene matches: 2. The CDR3 runs 14 residues. CDR3 sequence reads: CASSRTGGTDTQYF. CDR3 DNA sequence: TGTGCCAGTAGTCGGACAGGGGGTACAGATACGCAGTATTTT.

The J gene is TRBJ2-7, the V gene TRBV2; D may be TRBD1 (6 bases). The length of the CDR3 is 12 residues. Trimming took 4 bases from V and 12 from J, leaving 16 bases between them. Per the germline V gene, CDR1 is SNHLY and CDR2 is FYNNEI. Written as DNA, the CDR3 is TGTGCCAGCAGTGCGACAGGTGCAAGGGTGTACTTC. It encodes CASSATGARVYF.

The chain combines TRBV30 with TRBJ2-3, with 7 nucleotides matching TRBD2. After removal of 0 bases from V and 2 bases from J, the junction contained 8 bases not matched to a gene. The CDR3 spans 16 residues. The germline gives CDR1 GTSNPN, CDR2 SVGIG (reference sequence). The CDR3 DNA sequence: TGTGCCTGGAGTGTACCGGGCGGGAGATTCACAGATACGCAGTATTTT. Protein sequence: CAWSVPGGRFTDTQYF.

This sequence joins TRBV5-1 and TRBJ2-3; a weak D match, TRBD1 (5 bases). The germline V gene encodes CDR1 SGHRS and CDR2 YFSETQ. The CDR3 consists of 16 residues. V lost 0 bases to trimming and J lost 2 bases, with 13 bases between them. The CDR3 loop is CASSLELGVFTDTQYF. The CDR3 DNA sequence: TGCGCCAGCAGCTTGGAGTTAGGGGTGTTCACAGATACGCAGTATTTT.

The rearrangement joins TRBV30 to TRBJ1-3; 8 bases map to TRBD1. The CDR3 covers 14 residues. Germline V gene sequence: CDR1 GTSNPN, CDR2 SVGIG (reference sequence). Trimming cost V 3 bases and J 3 bases; bases outside gene matches: 4. The CDR3 DNA follows: TGTGCCTGGAGCGGACAGGGCGGTGGAAACACCATATATTTT. It encodes CAWSGQGGGNTIYF.

V gene TRBV4-2 combines with J gene TRBJ2-7, with a weak D call TRBD1 (7 bases). Trimming pared 4 bases from V and 4 bases from J, leaving 14 bases between. The CDR3 runs 14 residues. Germline V gives CDR1 LGHNA, CDR2 YNFKEQ. CDR3: CASSLGGGPYEQYF. CDR3 DNA sequence: TGTGCCAGCAGCCTAGGAGGGGGCCCGTACGAGCAGTACTTC.

The chain is built from TRBV6-1 and TRBJ1-5, with a weak D call TRBD1 (5 bases). The V and J ends lost 2 bases and 2 bases respectively, with 10 bases between them. The CDR3 loop spans 15 amino acids. Germline V lookup: CDR1 MNHNS, CDR2 SASEGT. The chain's CDR3 is CASSESRGGNQPQHF. DNA of the CDR3: TGTGCCAGCAGTGAATCTAGGGGCGGCAATCAGCCCCAGCATTTT.

The V gene is TRBV27, the J gene TRBJ1-2, with D unclear. This CDR3 comprises 15 residues. Germline V gives CDR1 MNHEY, CDR2 SMNVEV (reference sequence). V shed 4 bases and J shed 0 bases, with 12 bases lying between them. CDR3 in amino acids: CASSSHADSNYGYTF. The CDR3 DNA sequence: TGTGCCAGCAGTTCTCATGCAGATTCTAACTATGGCTACACCTTC.

V is TRBV11-2 and J is TRBJ2-5, with 9 bases lining up with TRBD2. The CDR3 runs to 19 residues. J lost 2 bases, V lost 3 bases, and 16 bases had no gene match. Germline V lookup: CDR1 SGHAT, CDR2 FQNNGV. The DNA for the CDR3 is TGTGCCAGCAGCTTTGTTCGGCGGGCGGGGGGGATTCTACAAGAGACCCAGTACTTC. Protein product: CASSFVRRAGGILQETQYF. Together with reference TRBV11-2 and TRBJ2-5, the CDR3 gives the full variable domain: EAGVAQSPRYKIIEKRQSVAFWCNPISGHATLYWYQQILGQGPKLLIQFQNNGVVDDSQLPKDRFSAERLKGVDSTLKIQPAKLEDSAVYLCASSFVRRAGGILQETQYFGPGTRLLVL.

The chain has TRBV30 and TRBJ1-5, with 8 positions matching TRBD1. Looked up from germline, CDR1 is GTSNPN and CDR2 is SVGIG (reference sequence). Trimming took 5 bases from V and 1 from J; bases not matched to a gene: 1. The CDR3 totals 13 residues. CDR3 sequence reads: CAWDRGSNQPQHF. CDR3 bases: TGTGCCTGGGACAGGGGAAGCAATCAGCCCCAGCATTTT.

The chain has TRBV29-1 and TRBJ2-6, with D possibly being TRBD2 (6 bases). This CDR3 spans 15 amino acids. Looked up from germline, CDR1 is SQVTM and CDR2 is ANQGSEA. Trimming cost V 2 bases and J 0 bases, with 8 bases left between them. This chain's CDR3 is CSVEPGDSGANVLTF. The CDR3 DNA reads TGCAGCGTTGAACCGGGGGACTCTGGGGCCAACGTCCTGACTTTC. Full variable domain (remainder filled in from reference TRBV29-1 and TRBJ2-6): SAVISQKPSRDICQRGTSLTIQCQVDSQVTMMFWYRQQPGQSLTLIATANQGSEATYESGFVIDKFPISRPNLTFSTLTVSNMSPEDSSIYLCSVEPGDSGANVLTFGAGSRLTVL.